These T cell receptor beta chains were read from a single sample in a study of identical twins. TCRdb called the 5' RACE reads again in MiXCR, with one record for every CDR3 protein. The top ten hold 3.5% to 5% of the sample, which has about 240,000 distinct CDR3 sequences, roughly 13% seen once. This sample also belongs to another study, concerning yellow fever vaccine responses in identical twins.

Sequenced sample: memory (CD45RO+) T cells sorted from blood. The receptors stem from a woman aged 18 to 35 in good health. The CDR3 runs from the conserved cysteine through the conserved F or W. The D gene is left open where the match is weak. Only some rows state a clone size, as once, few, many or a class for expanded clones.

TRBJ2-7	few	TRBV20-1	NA	TGCAGTGCTAGGAAGGGTCTCGAGCAGTACTTC	CSARKGLEQYF
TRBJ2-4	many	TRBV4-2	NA	TGTGCCAGCAGCCAAGAGGTGGGGAGCCCGACCAAAAACATTCAGTACTTC	CASSQEVGSPTKNIQYF
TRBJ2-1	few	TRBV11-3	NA	TGTGCCAGCAGCTCGACAACAAGTGAGCAGTTCTTC	CASSSTTSEQFF
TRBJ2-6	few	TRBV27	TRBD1	TGTGCCAGCACCACGACAGGGGCTGGGGCCAACGTCCTGACTTTC	CASTTTGAGANVLTF
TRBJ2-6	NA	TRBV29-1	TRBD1	TGCAGCGTCTCACAGGGGACCGGGGCCAACGTCCTGACTTTC	CSVSQGTGANVLTF
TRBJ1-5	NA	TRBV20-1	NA	TGCAGTGCTAGAGTAGGGGGGGCAGGGTATAGCAATCAGCCCCAGCATTTT	CSARVGGAGYSNQPQHF
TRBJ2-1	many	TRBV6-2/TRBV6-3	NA	TGTGCCAGCAGTTACTTTCAAAGCTCCTACAATGAGCAGTTCTTC	CASSYFQSSYNEQFF
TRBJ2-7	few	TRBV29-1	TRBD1	TGCAGCGTTGATGATGCAGGGGGCTCCCCCTACGAGCAGTACTTC	CSVDDAGGSPYEQYF
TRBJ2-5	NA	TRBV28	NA	TGTGCCAGCAAACAGTCACAAGAGACCCAGTACTTC	CASKQSQETQYF
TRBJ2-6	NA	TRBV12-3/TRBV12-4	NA	TGTGCCATCAGTCCCCTAGGACAGTTTAACTCTGGGGCCAACGTCCTGACTTTC	CAISPLGQFNSGANVLTF
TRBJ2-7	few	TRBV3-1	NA	TGTGCCAGCAGCCACCTGAACACCTACGAGCAGTACTTC	CASSHLNTYEQYF
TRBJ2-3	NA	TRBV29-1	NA	TGCAGCGTAACCGGGACCGAGGGCACAGATACGCAGTATTTT	CSVTGTEGTDTQYF
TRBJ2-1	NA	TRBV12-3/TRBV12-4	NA	TGTGCCAGCACTCGCGGGGAGTCCTACAATGAGCAGTTCTTC	CASTRGESYNEQFF
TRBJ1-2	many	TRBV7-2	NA	TGTGCCAGCAGCTTAGCGGCAGGCACGGGAGGCTACACCTTC	CASSLAAGTGGYTF
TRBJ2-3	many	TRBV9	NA	TGTGCCAGCAGCGTTTGGGAGTCCCCAGATACGCAGTATTTT	CASSVWESPDTQYF
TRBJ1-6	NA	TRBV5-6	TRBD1	TGTGCCAGCAGCCAGGACAGGCGGGATTCACCCCTCCACTTT	CASSQDRRDSPLHF
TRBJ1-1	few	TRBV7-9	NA	TGTGCCAGCAGCGCGGACCGGGGTTTCACTGAAGCTTTCTTT	CASSADRGFTEAFF
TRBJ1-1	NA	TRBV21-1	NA	TGTGCCAGCAGCAAATTGGGGCCTTTGAACACTGAAGCTTTCTTT	CASSKLGPLNTEAFF
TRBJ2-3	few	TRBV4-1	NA	TGCGCCAGCAGCAACCGAGGGGAGAGGACAGATACGCAGTATTTT	CASSNRGERTDTQYF
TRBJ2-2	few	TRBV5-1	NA	TGCGCCAGCAGCTTGGATTCTCGGGGCAGCTACACCGGGGAGCTGTTTTTT	CASSLDSRGSYTGELFF
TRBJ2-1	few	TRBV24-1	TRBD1	TGTGCCACCAGTGATTTAGGACAGGCTCTCAATGAGCAGTTCTTC	CATSDLGQALNEQFF
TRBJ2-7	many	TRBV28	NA	TGTGCCAGCAGTTACTCCGAGACTAGTGAGCAGTACTTC	CASSYSETSEQYF
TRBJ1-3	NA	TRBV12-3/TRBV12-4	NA	TGTGCCAGCAGTTCGACATCTGGAAACACCATATATTTT	CASSSTSGNTIYF
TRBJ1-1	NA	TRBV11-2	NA	TGTGCCAGCAGCTTAATTCCCAGGGCCCCTGAAGCTTTCTTT	CASSLIPRAPEAFF
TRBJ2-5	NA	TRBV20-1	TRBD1	TGCAGGGGACAGGGGAGGGGAGTCCAAGAGACCCAGTACTTC	CRGQGRGVQETQYF
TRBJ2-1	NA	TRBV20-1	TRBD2	TGCAGTGCTAGAGTTACTAGCGGGGGGACGCAGTTCTTC	CSARVTSGGTQFF